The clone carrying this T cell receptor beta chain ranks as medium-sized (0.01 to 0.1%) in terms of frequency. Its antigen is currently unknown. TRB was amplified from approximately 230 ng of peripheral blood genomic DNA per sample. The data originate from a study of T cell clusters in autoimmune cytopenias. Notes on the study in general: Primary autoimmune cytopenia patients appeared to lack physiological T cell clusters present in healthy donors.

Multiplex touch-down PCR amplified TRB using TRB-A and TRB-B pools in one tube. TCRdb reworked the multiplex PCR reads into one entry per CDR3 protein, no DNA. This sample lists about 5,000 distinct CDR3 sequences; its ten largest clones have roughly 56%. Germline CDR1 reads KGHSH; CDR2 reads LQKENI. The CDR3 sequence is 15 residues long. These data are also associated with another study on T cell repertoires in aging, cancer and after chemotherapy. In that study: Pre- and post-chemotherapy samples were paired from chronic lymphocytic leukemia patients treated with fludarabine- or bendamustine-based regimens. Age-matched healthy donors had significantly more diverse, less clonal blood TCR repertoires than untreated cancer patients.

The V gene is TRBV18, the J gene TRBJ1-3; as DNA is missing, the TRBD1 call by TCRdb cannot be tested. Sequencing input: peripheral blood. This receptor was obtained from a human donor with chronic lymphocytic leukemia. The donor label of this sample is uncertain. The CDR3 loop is CASSPGTVSGNTIYF. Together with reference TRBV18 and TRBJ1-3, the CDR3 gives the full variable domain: NAGVMQNPRHLVRRRGQEARLRCSPMKGHSHVYWYRQLPEEGLKFMVYLQKENIIDESGMPKERFSAEFPKEGPSILRIQQVVRGDSAAYFCASSPGTVSGNTIYFGEGSWLTVV.